Each of the 16 T cell receptor beta chains below was sequenced from the same sample in a study of shared clonotypes between healthy human individuals. Terminally differentiated effector memory CD45RA+ cells were excluded from the naive CD8 cells, which were CD45RO-negative and positively selected for CCR7. The method was immunoSEQ multiplex PCR; TCRdb's version includes in-frame clones alone and lacks a portion of them. Seen here are some 1,900,000 clones, about 94% observed once, and the top ten hold 1% to 1.5%. The sequenced sample consisted of naive CD8+ T cells sorted from blood. These receptors all stem from a man between 18 and 29 years old in good health.

The V call is TRBV28, the J call TRBJ1-5, with TRBD1 matching 8 bases. CDR1 and CDR2 from the germline V gene are MDHEN and SYDVKM. The CDR3 covers 13 residues. J lost 6 bases, V lost 6 bases, and 4 bases had no gene match. The CDR3 DNA reads TGTGCCAGCAGCCGGACAGGGACTCAGCCCCAGCATTTT. Encoded protein: CASSRTGTQPQHF.

The V call is TRBV7-8, the J call TRBJ1-5, with D unclear. Looked up from germline, CDR1 is SGHVS and CDR2 is FQNEAQ. The CDR3 length is 14 residues. V was pared by 5 bases and J by 1 base, with 9 bases between. The CDR3 bases are TGTGCCAGCAGCGATACCGGGAGCAATCAGCCCCAGCATTTT. This encodes CASSDTGSNQPQHF.

In its sample, this clone was seen once. The same CDR3 can be traced to other DNA sequences in this sample. The CDR3 DNA sequence: TGTGCCAGCAGCTTAGTAGCGGGAGTAACAGATACGCAGTATTTT. This translates into CASSLVAGVTDTQYF. The rearrangement joins TRBV7-2 to TRBJ2-3; 9 nucleotides align to TRBD2. The CDR3 sequence is 15 residues long. V trimming: 1 base; J trimming: 3 bases; junction bases outside the gene matches: 2. Germline CDR1 SGHTA, CDR2 FQGNSA.

The chain carries TRBV19 and TRBJ1-1; D call uncertain. Trimming shortened V by 5 bases and J by 4 bases, and 17 bases separated the two germline ends. Germline V CDR1 and CDR2: LNHDA, SQIVND (reference sequence). This CDR3 has 15 residues. CDR3 protein: CASSPTPGSFTEAFF. Written as DNA, the CDR3 is TGTGCCAGTAGTCCGACACCGGGCAGTTTCACTGAAGCTTTCTTT.

The V gene is TRBV6-5, the J gene TRBJ1-4; D not resolved. V lost 0 bases and J 6 bases, leaving 11 bases between the germline ends. The CDR3 loop spans 15 amino acids. CDR1 MNHEY and CDR2 SVGAGI come from the germline V gene. For the CDR3, the DNA is TGTGCCAGCAGTTACTCGCAAGGGTTCGATGAAAAACTGTTTTTT. Translating it yields CASSYSQGFDEKLFF.

CDR3 nucleotides: TGTGCCACCAACTTAGATAATTCACCCCTCCACTTT. It codes for CATNLDNSPLHF. The gene calls are TRBV15 and TRBJ1-6; unclear D gene. This CDR3 has 12 residues. With 7 bases removed from V and 5 bases from J, the gap between germline ends came to 6 bases. The germline CDR1 and CDR2 sequences are LNHNV and YYDKDF (reference sequence).

This clone showed up just once. This chain uses TRBV5-6 with TRBJ2-7, with D possibly being TRBD2 (6 bases). Trimming left V 0 bases short and J 2 bases short, with 24 bases between. The germline CDR1 and CDR2 sequences are SGHDT and YYEEEE. The CDR3 has 19 residues. The CDR3 spells CASSLAGGVSTGEPYEQYF. The CDR3 nucleotides read TGTGCCAGCAGCTTGGCCGGTGGGGTTTCCACGGGAGAACCCTACGAGCAGTACTTC.

The chain couples TRBV5-4 to TRBJ2-6, with 11 bases fitting TRBD1. There are 17 residues in the CDR3. Germline V gene data show CDR1 as SGHNT and CDR2 as YYREEE (reference sequence). Germline trimming cut 3 bases from V and 4 bases from J; bases unmatched to any gene: 6. The CDR3 reads CASSWGQGGGGANVLTF. The CDR3 DNA follows: TGTGCCAGCAGCTGGGGACAGGGGGGCGGAGGGGCCAACGTCCTGACTTTC. Filled out from reference TRBV5-4 and TRBJ2-6, the complete variable domain reads ETGVTQSPTHLIKTRGQQVTLRCSSQSGHNTVSWYQQALGQGPQFIFQYYREEENGRGNFPPRFSGLQFPNYSSELNVNALELDDSALYLCASSWGQGGGGANVLTFGAGSRLTVL.

The rearrangement links TRBV28 to TRBJ1-1, with 7 bases that match TRBD1. With V trimmed by 2 bases and J by 4 bases, 4 bases remained unmatched. The CDR3 length is 14 residues. Germline V gives CDR1 MDHEN, CDR2 SYDVKM. The CDR3 bases are TGTGCCAGCAGTTTAACGACAGGGAGCACTGAAGCTTTCTTT. Translating gives CASSLTTGSTEAFF.

V and J are TRBV4-3 and TRBJ1-3; no reliable D call. The length of the CDR3 is 16 residues. Germline V gene sequence: CDR1 LGHNA, CDR2 YSLEER. Between the trimmed V and J ends, which lost 0 bases and 0 bases, there was a span of 9 bases. Here the CDR3 reads CASSQDFPDSGNTIYF. CDR3 in DNA: TGCGCCAGCAGCCAAGACTTCCCCGACTCTGGAAACACCATATATTTT.

The V call is TRBV30, the J call TRBJ2-3; D not resolved. The CDR3 covers 11 residues. V lost 4 bases and J lost 5, with 7 bases in between. CDR1 and CDR2 from the germline V gene are GTSNPN and SVGIG (reference sequence). As DNA, the CDR3 is TGTGCCTGGACCCATGGAGATACGCAGTATTTT. Its protein product is CAWTHGDTQYF.

This clone was counted a single time. J is TRBJ1-1 and V is TRBV14; D gene unclear. The germline CDR1 and CDR2 sequences are SGHDN and FVKESK. The CDR3 has 16 amino acids. Trimming took 0 bases from V and 0 from J, leaving 11 bases between them. The CDR3 DNA reads as TGTGCCAGCAGCCAAGATCCCACAGCTATGAACACTGAAGCTTTCTTT. It encodes CASSQDPTAMNTEAFF.

Points on this clone: Other nucleotide sequences from this sample produce the same CDR3. The rearrangement joins TRBV6-5 to TRBJ1-2, with D possibly being TRBD1 (6 bases). V dropped 0 bases and J dropped 3 bases, with 11 bases sitting between them. The CDR3 has 15 residues. CDR1 MNHEY and CDR2 SVGAGI come from the germline V gene. As DNA, the CDR3 is TGTGCCAGCAGTTACTCGGAGGGGGTGGACTATGGCTACACCTTC. Protein product: CASSYSEGVDYGYTF.

The rearrangement links TRBV7-2 to TRBJ1-1; perhaps TRBD1 as D (6 bases). Germline CDR1 is SGHTA and CDR2 is FQGNSA. The V gene lost 3 bases and the J gene lost 8 bases, with 10 bases spanning the gap. This CDR3 spans 12 amino acids. The CDR3 region has the DNA TGTGCCAGCAGCTTCTCCGGGACAGAAGCTTTCTTT. Amino acids: CASSFSGTEAFF.

The V gene is TRBV30, the J gene TRBJ2-2; D could derive from TRBD1 or TRBD2 (6 bases each). The germline CDR1 and CDR2 sequences are GTSNPN and SVGIG (reference sequence). This CDR3 has 16 amino acids. Trimming cost V 5 bases and J 1 base, with 17 bases left between them. Here the CDR3 DNA reads TGTGCCTGGGAGGGCTTGGGGGGCTGGAACACCGGGGAGCTGTTTTTT. Translated: CAWEGLGGWNTGELFF.

This clone was seen a handful of times. This chain joins TRBV5-1 and TRBJ2-7; D remains ambiguous. With 1 base removed from V and 2 bases from J, the gap between germline ends came to 7 bases. Germline V gene data show CDR1 as SGHRS and CDR2 as YFSETQ. This CDR3 contains 13 residues. The chain's CDR3 is CASSLYSPYEQYF. The CDR3 coding sequence is TGCGCCAGCAGCTTGTATTCCCCCTACGAGCAGTACTTC.